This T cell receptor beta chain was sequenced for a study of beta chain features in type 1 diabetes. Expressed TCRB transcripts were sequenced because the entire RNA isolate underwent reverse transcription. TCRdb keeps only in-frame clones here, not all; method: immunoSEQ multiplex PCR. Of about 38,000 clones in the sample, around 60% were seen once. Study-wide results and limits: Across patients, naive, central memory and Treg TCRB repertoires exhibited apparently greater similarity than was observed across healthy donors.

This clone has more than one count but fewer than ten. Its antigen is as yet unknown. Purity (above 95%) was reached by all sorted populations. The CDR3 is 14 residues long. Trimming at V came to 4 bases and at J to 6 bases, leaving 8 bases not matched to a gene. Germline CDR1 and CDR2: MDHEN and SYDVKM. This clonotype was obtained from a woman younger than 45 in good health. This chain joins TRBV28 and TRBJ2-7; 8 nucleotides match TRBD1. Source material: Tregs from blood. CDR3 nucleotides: TGTGCCAGCAGTTCCGGACAGGGAATCGGCGAGCAGTACTTC. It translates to CASSSGQGIGEQYF.